This TCR beta chain was recovered during a study of blood T cell repertoires in COVID-19. At the level of the study: COVID-19 samples from acute and convalescent phases originated in the United States, Italy and Spain.

Trimming cost V 0 bases and J 4 bases, with 7 bases left between them. The CDR3 contains 14 residues. CDR1 and CDR2 (germline): SGHNT, YYREEE (reference sequence). The authors' processing: Reference gene primer amplification yielded estimated nucleated cell counts. Clones were sequenced by immunoSEQ multiplex PCR, and TCRdb holds only the in-frame ones, with some missing. V, J and clone size were drawn from that table, and D and trimming were deduced from the DNA. Altogether some 200,000 clones are present, 86% being singletons, with the ten largest covering over 4.5%. Input material: peripheral blood. The chain employs TRBV5-4 and TRBJ2-2; D gene unclear. The clonotype comes from a man older than 75 with acute or convalescent COVID-19. CDR3 bases: TGTGCCAGCAGCTTGGGTACCAGCACCGGGGAGCTGTTTTTT. Protein: CASSLGTSTGELFF.